This TCR beta chain was retrieved from a study of STAT5B mutations in CD4+ large granular lymphocyte leukemia. Findings of the study overall: About 25% of private leukemic clonotypes occurred rarely in other patients' non-leukemic repertoires. Top patient clones used TRBV06 genes more often: 8/27 versus 2/35 in controls. Without HLA matching, higher CD4+ than CD8+ T-LGLL clonality could reflect small sample size.

The protocol was immunoSEQ multiplex PCR, while the TCRdb copy is restricted to in-frame clones and leaves out a portion. Here the sample spans roughly 35,000 clones, about 65% being singletons. With respect to this clone: Antigen unknown.

V dropped 0 bases and J dropped 0 bases, with 19 bases sitting between them. The germline V gene encodes CDR1 SGHRS and CDR2 YFSETQ. The CDR3 spans 18 residues. The source of this sequence is a human donor in good health. The sequencing input was CD4+ T cells from blood buffy coats. This chain connects TRBV5-1 to TRBJ2-7, with a possible D match to TRBD1 (6 bases). CDR3 sequence: CASSLGTETWRVSYEQYF. The CDR3 DNA is TGCGCCAGCAGCTTGGGGACAGAGACTTGGCGGGTCTCCTACGAGCAGTACTTC. Full variable domain (remainder filled in from reference TRBV5-1 and TRBJ2-7): KAGVTQTPRYLIKTRGQQVTLSCSPISGHRSVSWYQQTPGQGLQFLFEYFSETQRNKGNFPGRFSGRQFSNSRSEMNVSTLELGDSALYLCASSLGTETWRVSYEQYFGPGTRLTVT.